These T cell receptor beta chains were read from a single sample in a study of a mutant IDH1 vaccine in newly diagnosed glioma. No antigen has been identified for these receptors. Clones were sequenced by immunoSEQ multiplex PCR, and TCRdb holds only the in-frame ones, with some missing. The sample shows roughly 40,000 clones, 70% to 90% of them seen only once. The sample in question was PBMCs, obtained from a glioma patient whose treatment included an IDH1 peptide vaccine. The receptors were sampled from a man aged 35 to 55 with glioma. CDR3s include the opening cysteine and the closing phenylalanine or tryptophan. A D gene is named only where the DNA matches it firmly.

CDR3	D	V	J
CASSLTTTESQYF	-	TRBV7-3	TRBJ2-3
CASSTRQGGGVSTGELFF	-	TRBV19	TRBJ2-2
CASSVAGRTVEAFF	-	TRBV9	TRBJ1-1
CASSESAFGNQPQHF	-	TRBV25-1	TRBJ1-5
CASSETRLIKTQYF	-	TRBV2	TRBJ2-5
CASSISLNEKLFF	-	TRBV19	TRBJ1-4
CACRYSNQPQHF	-	TRBV30	TRBJ1-5
CASSYGRNYEQYF	-	TRBV5-4	TRBJ2-7
CASSRDPLATYEQYF	-	TRBV19	TRBJ2-7
CASSRRGTNEKLFF	-	TRBV4-1	TRBJ1-4
CASPERGAKNIQYF	-	TRBV21-1	TRBJ2-4
CASSIPSGETEAFF	-	TRBV19	TRBJ1-1
CSAPGRGTQYF	-	TRBV20-1	TRBJ2-3
CASKGGTDTQYF	-	TRBV6-6	TRBJ2-3
CASSLMVRYEQYF	-	TRBV11-2	TRBJ2-7
CASSPELEQYF	-	TRBV5-5	TRBJ2-7
CASSQVYGAGYEQYF	-	TRBV4-3	TRBJ2-7
CASIRRYRGTGEQYF	TRBD1	TRBV27	TRBJ2-7
CASRDREADTQYF	TRBD1	TRBV27	TRBJ2-3
CASRFSGGRGWETQYF	-	TRBV5-1	TRBJ2-5
CSALGGRFF	-	TRBV20-1	TRBJ2-1
CASSAGRGELFF	-	TRBV7-6	TRBJ2-2
CASSPQRANQPQHF	-	TRBV18	TRBJ1-5
CASSLRLAGGSYNEQFF	TRBD2	TRBV13	TRBJ2-1
CASSLQTGVNEQYF	TRBD1	TRBV11-2	TRBJ2-7
CASSDRPGRYGYTF	-	TRBV2	TRBJ1-2
CASSLDSSSIQYF	-	TRBV7-2	TRBJ2-4
CSVTTTDNYGYTF	-	TRBV29-1	TRBJ1-2
CASSRTGEMTEAFF	TRBD1	TRBV18	TRBJ1-1
CASSLVNYGYTF	-	TRBV5-1	TRBJ1-2
CASSPGDRRLVEQYF	TRBD1	TRBV4-1	TRBJ2-7
CASSRGQGKNIQYF	TRBD1	TRBV4-3	TRBJ2-4
CASSPLADTQYF	-	TRBV7-2	TRBJ2-3
CASSVDGYEQYF	-	TRBV5-1	TRBJ2-7
CASTLGLAGAKEQFF	TRBD2	TRBV7-9	TRBJ2-1
CASSFGTSGSDEQYF	TRBD2	TRBV5-1	TRBJ2-7
CASSIDRTAGANEQFF	-	TRBV5-1	TRBJ2-1
CASSPSNYEQYF	-	TRBV7-2	TRBJ2-7
CASSDRGRTGNTIYF	TRBD1	TRBV2	TRBJ1-3
CASSLNPGETQYF	-	TRBV5-6	TRBJ2-5
CASSRDAGELFF	-	TRBV19	TRBJ2-2
CASSLETPGGPSTGELFF	TRBD1	TRBV5-1	TRBJ2-2
CASNPGLAVTDTQYF	-	TRBV27	TRBJ2-3
CASSERGSANTEAFF	-	TRBV6-1	TRBJ1-1
CASSAPSKPEQYF	-	TRBV2	TRBJ2-7
CASSYRGEGTEAFF	-	TRBV6-5	TRBJ1-1
CSVVQGFSQKYF	-	TRBV29-1	TRBJ2-5
CASSLATRRMNTEAFF	-	TRBV28	TRBJ1-1
CASSVATPGQAYEQYF	-	TRBV5-1	TRBJ2-7
CAWIDQEPSGNTIYF	-	TRBV30	TRBJ1-3
CASSKRLSGVRSGANVLTF	-	TRBV7-6	TRBJ2-6
CASSPTGSTEAFF	-	TRBV18	TRBJ1-1
CASSQAGGYGYTF	-	TRBV4-1	TRBJ1-2
CASSRRGDVRGGKLFF	TRBD1	TRBV7-9	TRBJ1-4
CSVELGEQYF	-	TRBV29-1	TRBJ2-7